The 4 T cell receptor beta chains below all came from one sample that was sequenced in a study of identifying expanded T cells in peripheral blood. TCRdb's table, derived via immunoSEQ multiplex PCR, lists solely in-frame clones and lacks some. This table has about 100,000 clones, over 70% appearing once. The source material was blood. The source of these receptors is a person aged 18-70 years in good health.

This clone was seen once. The V and J genes are TRBV6-1 and TRBJ1-5; D call uncertain. The CDR3 consists of 13 residues. CDR1 is MNHNS, CDR2 SASEGT, per germline. Trimming shortened V by 8 bases and J by 6 bases, and 14 bases separated the two germline ends. The CDR3 DNA reads as TGTGCCAGCGTGGTAGGGATAAGTCAGCCCCAGCATTTT. Amino acid sequence: CASVVGISQPQHF.

This clone was observed once. V is TRBV7-3 and J is TRBJ2-6; TRBD1 matches at 7 bases. Trimming cost V 4 bases and J 0 bases; bases outside gene matches: 9. From germline, CDR1 is SGHTA and CDR2 FQGTGA. CDR3 length equals 18 residues. As DNA, the CDR3 is TGTGCCAGCAGCTCCCGGACAGGCCTTAGCTCTGGGGCCAACGTCCTGACTTTC. It translates to CASSSRTGLSSGANVLTF.

The CDR3, as DNA: TGTGCCAGTAGTACCTCGCTGCTCCGCTTGACTAACTATGGCTACACCTTC. Amino acid sequence: CASSTSLLRLTNYGYTF. The chain employs TRBV19 and TRBJ1-2; D is undetermined. CDR1 LNHDA and CDR2 SQIVND come from the germline V gene (reference sequence). This CDR3 comprises 17 residues. Trimming stripped 4 bases from V and 0 bases from J, with 18 bases between.

This rearrangement joins TRBV7-3 to TRBJ1-1; D might be TRBD1 (5 bases). The CDR3 totals 14 residues. V lost 5 bases to trimming and J lost 8 bases, with 18 bases between them. In germline, CDR1 is SGHTA, CDR2 FQGTGA. CDR3 residues: CASSASGGTAEAFF. The CDR3 region has the DNA TGTGCCAGCAGCGCCTCGGGGGGGACTGCAGAAGCTTTCTTT.